This passage covers 4 T cell receptor beta chains from one sample sequenced in a study of blood T cell repertoires in COVID-19 (TCRdb year 2020). Preparation of the library involved the immunoSEQ multiplex PCR assay. Drawn from immuneACCESS, this table holds only the in-frame rearrangements with V and J called that TCRdb kept. Clones are partly lost; checked studies trace under half to an unresolved V gene and leave the rest unexplained. This sample lists about 100,000 clones; about nine tenths were detected once. The top ten clones comprise 2.1% of the sample. The specimen was peripheral blood. The receptors come from a man aged 50 or older with active COVID-19.

The V gene is TRBV7-9, the J gene TRBJ1-1; no clear D. CDR1 is SEHNR and CDR2 is FQNEAQ in the germline V gene (reference sequence). V shed 5 bases and J shed 9 bases, with 10 bases lying between them. This CDR3 contains 11 residues. This CDR3 reads CASSAVSKAFF. The CDR3 DNA reads TGTGCCAGCAGCGCCGTTAGTAAAGCTTTCTTT.

V is TRBV18 and J is TRBJ1-1; TRBD1 agrees at 8 bases. CDR1 KGHSH and CDR2 LQKENI come from the germline V gene. The trim removed 2 bases at V and 4 bases at J, leaving 9 bases unmatched. This CDR3 spans 16 amino acids. The CDR3 DNA reads as TGTGCCAGCTCACCAGAGGCAGGGGGCGCCATCACTGAAGCTTTCTTT. Translated, it gives CASSPEAGGAITEAFF.

This chain connects TRBV5-4 to TRBJ2-3, with D unresolved. This CDR3 has 15 residues. Germline lookup yields CDR1 SGHNT and CDR2 YYREEE (reference sequence). The V end was cut by 2 bases, the J end by 0 bases, with 10 bases between. This CDR3 is CASSLTHSSTDTQYF. The DNA of the CDR3 is TGTGCCAGCAGCTTAACTCACTCTAGCACAGATACGCAGTATTTT.

The genes are TRBV4-1 and TRBJ2-1, with TRBD1 matching over 10 bases. The CDR3 has 15 amino acids. Trimming cost V 3 bases and J 3 bases; bases outside gene matches: 2. Germline CDR1 MGHRA, CDR2 YSYEKL. This CDR3 reads CASSHGTGVYNEQFF. The CDR3 DNA sequence: TGCGCCAGCAGCCACGGGACAGGGGTCTACAATGAGCAGTTCTTC.